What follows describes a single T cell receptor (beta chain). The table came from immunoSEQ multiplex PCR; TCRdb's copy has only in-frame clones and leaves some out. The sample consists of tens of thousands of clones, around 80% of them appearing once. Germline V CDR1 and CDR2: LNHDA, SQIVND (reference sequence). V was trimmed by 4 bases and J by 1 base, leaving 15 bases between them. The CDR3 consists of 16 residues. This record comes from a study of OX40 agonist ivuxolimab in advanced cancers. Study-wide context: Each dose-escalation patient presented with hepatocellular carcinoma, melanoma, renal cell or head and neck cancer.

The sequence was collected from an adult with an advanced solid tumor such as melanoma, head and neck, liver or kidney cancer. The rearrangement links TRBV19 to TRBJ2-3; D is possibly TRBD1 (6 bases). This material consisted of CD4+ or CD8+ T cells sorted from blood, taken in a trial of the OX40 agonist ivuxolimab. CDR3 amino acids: CASSSYRVRGTDTQYF. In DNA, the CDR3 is TGTGCCAGTAGTAGCTACAGGGTGCGGGGCACAGATACGCAGTATTTT.